This T cell receptor (beta chain) was recorded in a study of monozygotic twins with inflammatory bowel disease. With the 5' RACE reads reprocessed, TCRdb shows one record per CDR3 protein and no DNA. The table lists approximately 400,000 distinct CDR3 sequences. The sequencing sample was made of blood. This receptor was taken from a human donor with ulcerative colitis or Crohn's disease, or a healthy co-twin of an affected twin (not recorded which).

This CDR3 is CASSYRMGGAYNEQFF. V and J are TRBV5-1 and TRBJ2-1; TCRdb reports TRBD1, a call that lacks DNA to check it against. This CDR3 has 16 residues. From germline, CDR1 is SGHRS and CDR2 YFSETQ.